What follows are 2 T cell receptor beta chains derived from one specimen sequenced in a study of T cell changes during pregnancy in multiple sclerosis. Produced via immunoSEQ multiplex PCR; TCRdb's table is partial and in-frame only. The sample shows approximately 50,000 clones, over 80% of them seen only once. Sequencing was performed on CD8+ T cells from peripheral blood mononuclear cells, taken after pregnancy. The receptors derive from a female donor with multiple sclerosis, enrolled in a pregnancy study.

Only one count was recorded for this clone. This sequence joins TRBV11-1 and TRBJ2-1; possibly TRBD2 for D (6 bases). The germline gives CDR1 SGHAT, CDR2 FQDESV (reference sequence). Trimming stripped 3 bases from V and 0 bases from J, with 12 bases between. The CDR3 covers 16 residues. CDR3 protein: CASSFSGGYSYNEQFF. For the CDR3, the DNA is TGTGCCAGCAGCTTTTCTGGGGGGTACTCCTACAATGAGCAGTTCTTC.

The rearrangement uses TRBV4-2 and TRBJ2-7; 9 bases agree with TRBD2. J was trimmed by 1 base and V by 4 bases; bases with no gene match: 11. The CDR3 length is 17 residues. From germline, CDR1 is LGHNA and CDR2 YNFKEQ. The CDR3 coding sequence is TGTGCCAGCAGCCCGCAGACGGGTAGCGGGGGTTCCTACGAGCAGTACTTC. Translating gives CASSPQTGSGGSYEQYF.